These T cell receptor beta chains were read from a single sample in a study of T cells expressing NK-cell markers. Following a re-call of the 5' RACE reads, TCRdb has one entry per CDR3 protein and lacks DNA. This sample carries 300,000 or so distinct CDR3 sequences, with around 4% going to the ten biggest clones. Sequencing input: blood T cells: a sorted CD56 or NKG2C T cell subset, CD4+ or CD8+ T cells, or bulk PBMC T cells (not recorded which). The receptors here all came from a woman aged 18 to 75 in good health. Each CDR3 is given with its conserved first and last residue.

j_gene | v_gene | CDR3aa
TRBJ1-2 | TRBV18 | CASSPGAANYGYTF
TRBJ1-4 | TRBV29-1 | CSAGLGPEKLFF
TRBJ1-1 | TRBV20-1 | CSAREGGLTEAFF
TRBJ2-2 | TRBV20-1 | CSARDYAGGSTGELFF
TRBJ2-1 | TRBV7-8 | CASRPTGSNEQFF
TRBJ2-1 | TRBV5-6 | CASSLASGRAAEQFF
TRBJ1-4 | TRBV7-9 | CASSPRDSVGVNEKLFF
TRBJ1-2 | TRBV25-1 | CASSEGTGPDGYTF
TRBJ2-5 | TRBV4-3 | CASSQGGGRGETQYF
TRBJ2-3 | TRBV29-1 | CSAPFSGGTDTQYF
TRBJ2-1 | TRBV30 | CAWTLAGVYEQFF
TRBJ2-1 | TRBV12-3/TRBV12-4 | CASRGRPSRSYNEQFF
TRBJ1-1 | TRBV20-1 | CSARDQVTGMNTEAFF
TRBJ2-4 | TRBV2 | CASSEGRGGQNIQYF
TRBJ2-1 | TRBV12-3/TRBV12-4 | CASSATGRSYNEQFF
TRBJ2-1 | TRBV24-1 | CATSRGMSGNEQFF
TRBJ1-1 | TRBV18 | CASSPPPGNTEAFF
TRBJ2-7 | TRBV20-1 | CSASSPLTSGRYEQYF
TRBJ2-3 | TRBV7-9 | CASSLGFGQSTDTQYF
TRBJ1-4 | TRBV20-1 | CSARETRGTEKLFF
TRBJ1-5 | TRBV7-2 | CASSATGFGQPQHF
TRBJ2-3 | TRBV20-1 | CSAPGRGGGTDTQYF
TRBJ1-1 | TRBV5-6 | CASSSQEQNTEAFF
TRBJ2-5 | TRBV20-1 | CSAPLGETQYF
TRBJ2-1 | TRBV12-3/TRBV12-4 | CASTVAGGSRSPEQFF
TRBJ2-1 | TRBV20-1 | CSAKLAGILAGAEQFF
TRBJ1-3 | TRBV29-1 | CSVEDRQGDTIYF
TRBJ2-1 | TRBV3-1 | CASSQVRGGTGNEQFF
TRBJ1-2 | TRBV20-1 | CSAREVTGFDGYTF
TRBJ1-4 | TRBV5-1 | CASSSSTGNEKLFF
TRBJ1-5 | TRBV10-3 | CAIRETGDQPQHF
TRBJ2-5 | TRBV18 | CASSLYFGEETQYF
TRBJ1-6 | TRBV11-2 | CASSFSLREGSPLHF
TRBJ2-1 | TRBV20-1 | CSARSGNEQFF
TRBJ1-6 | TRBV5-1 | CASRRPEANSPLHF
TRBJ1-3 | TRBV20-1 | CSARDMSYRNTIYF
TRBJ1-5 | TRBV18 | CASSRYSDQPQHF
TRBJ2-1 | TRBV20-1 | CSARDRAGGGPYNEQFF
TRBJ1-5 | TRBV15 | CATNERTAGNQPQHF
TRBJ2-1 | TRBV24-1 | CATSDRTAYNEQFF
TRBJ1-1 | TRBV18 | CASSPRGENTEAFF
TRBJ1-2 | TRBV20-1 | CSVPTGTSFTMLVRHTF
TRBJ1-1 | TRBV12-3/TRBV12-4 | CASTTDRGQRNTEAFF
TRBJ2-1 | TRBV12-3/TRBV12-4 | CASQTRGGLSYNEQFF
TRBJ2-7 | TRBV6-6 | CASSYLVYYEQYF
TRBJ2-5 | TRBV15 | CATSNAGTGTFQETQYF
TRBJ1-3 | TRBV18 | CASSPTHQDLIPNTIYF
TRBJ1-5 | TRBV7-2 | CASSLGGTGNQPQHF
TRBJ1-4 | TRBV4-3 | CASSQDRGSFSEKLFF